These 4 T cell receptor beta chains were all obtained from the same sample, sequenced in a study of blood T cell repertoires in COVID-19 (dated by TCRdb to 2020 to 2022). Libraries came from the immunoSEQ multiplex PCR assay. TCRdb obtained this table from immuneACCESS and retained in-frame rearrangements with V and J assigned. These tables miss some clones; where compared with another copy, unresolved V genes account for less than half of the shortfall, and the remainder is unexplained. The sample has about 260,000 clones on record, approximately 90% of them singletons. The top ten clonotypes cover about 2% of the sample. Sequencing was performed on peripheral blood. The source of these receptors is a woman aged 45-65 years who had recovered from COVID-19.

J is TRBJ2-1 and V is TRBV7-3, with a weak D call TRBD1 (5 bases). This CDR3 is 16 amino acids long. Trimming took 1 base from V and 7 from J, leaving 17 bases between them. Germline loops: CDR1 SGHTA, CDR2 FQGTGA. CDR3 protein: CASSLSGRVSVNEQFF. The CDR3 DNA follows: TGTGCCAGCAGCTTAAGCGGCAGGGTTAGTGTTAATGAGCAGTTCTTC.

This sequence joins TRBV6-4 and TRBJ1-1; D remains unclear. Trimming took off 3 bases at V and 1 base at J, with 6 bases between the two ends. The CDR3 is 13 amino acids. Germline loops: CDR1 MRHNA, CDR2 SNTAGT. The CDR3 reads CASSERWNTEAFF. The CDR3 nucleotides read TGTGCCAGCAGTGAGAGGTGGAACACTGAAGCTTTCTTT.

V gene TRBV7-9 combines with J gene TRBJ1-2; D unclear. Per germline, CDR1 SEHNR and CDR2 FQNEAQ (reference sequence). Trimming took off 5 bases at V and 0 bases at J, with 10 bases between the two ends. This CDR3 has 14 residues. DNA of the CDR3: TGTGCCAGCAGCCCCCGAGGGTCTAACTATGGCTACACCTTC. Translated: CASSPRGSNYGYTF.

The rearrangement uses TRBV2 and TRBJ2-1; 13 bases line up with TRBD2. CDR1 is SNHLY, CDR2 FYNNEI, per germline. Trimming at V came to 5 bases and at J to 5 bases, leaving 3 bases not matched to a gene. The CDR3 sequence is 15 residues long. This CDR3 is CASSRTSGGHNEQFF. CDR3 DNA: TGTGCCAGCAGTCGGACTAGCGGGGGCCACAATGAGCAGTTCTTC. The entire variable domain, with the rest obtained from reference TRBV2 and TRBJ2-1, is as follows: EPEVTQTPSHQVTQMGQEVILRCVPISNHLYFYWYRQILGQKVEFLVSFYNNEISEKSEIFDDQFSVERPDGSNFTLKIRSTKLEDSAMYFCASSRTSGGHNEQFFGPGTRLTVL.